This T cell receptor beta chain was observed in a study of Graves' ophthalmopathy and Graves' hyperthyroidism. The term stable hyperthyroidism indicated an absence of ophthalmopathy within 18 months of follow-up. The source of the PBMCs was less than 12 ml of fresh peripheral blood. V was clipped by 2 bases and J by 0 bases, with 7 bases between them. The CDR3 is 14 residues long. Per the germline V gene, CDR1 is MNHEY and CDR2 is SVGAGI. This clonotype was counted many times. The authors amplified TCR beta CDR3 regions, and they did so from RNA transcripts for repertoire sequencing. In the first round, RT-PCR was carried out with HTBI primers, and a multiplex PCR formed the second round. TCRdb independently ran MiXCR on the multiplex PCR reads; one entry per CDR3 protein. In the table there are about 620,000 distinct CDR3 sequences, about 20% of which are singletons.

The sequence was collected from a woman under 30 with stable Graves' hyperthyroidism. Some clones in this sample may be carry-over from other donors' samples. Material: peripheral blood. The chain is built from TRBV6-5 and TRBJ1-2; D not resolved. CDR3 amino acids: CASSYDYSNYGYTF. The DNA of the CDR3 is TGTGCCAGCAGTTACGACTACTCTAACTATGGCTACACCTTC.